This TCR beta chain came from a study of beta chain features in type 1 diabetes. Across the study: Healthy donors and patients had similar age, gender and cell yields. Overall study findings and caveats: Across patients, naive, central memory and Treg TCRB repertoires exhibited apparently greater similarity than was observed across healthy donors. Researchers report that Type 1 diabetes patients had moderately but significantly shorter TCRB CDR3s across all four CD4+ subsets.

Expressed TCRB transcripts were sequenced after all isolated RNA was converted to cDNA. Repertoires were generated with immunoSEQ multiplex PCR, while TCRdb's copy carries only in-frame clones and drops some. The data contain around 50,000 clones, approximately 43% of them seen just once; the ten biggest clones take up less than 0.15%. CDR1 is SGHTA, CDR2 FQGTGA, per germline. The CDR3 is made up of 18 amino acids. Trimming removed 4 bases from V and 4 bases from J; junction bases left unmatched: 13. As for this clone: Its antigen is undetermined.

Material: stem cell memory CD4+ T cells from blood. The chain has TRBV7-3 and TRBJ2-5, with 12 bases aligning to TRBD2. This TCR was recovered from a man between 25 and 39 years old with type 1 diabetes. The CDR3 region is CASSSSLSGTSGRETQYF. CDR3 DNA: TGTGCCAGCAGCTCATCTTTATCCGGGACTAGCGGGCGAGAGACCCAGTACTTC.